This T cell receptor beta chain was captured in a study of long-term antiretroviral therapy in people with HIV (dated by TCRdb to between 2021 and 2022). For the study in its entirety: The earliest samples were collected approximately a decade before the 2015 WHO recommendation for immediate ART, a period when ART was typically delayed until CD4 counts fell. Whether ART initiation and durable HIV suppression were associated with changes in peripheral blood TRB repertoire composition and diversity was tested in a retrospective serial study. A total of fewer than 200 cryopreserved PBMC samples were contributed to the cohort by 30 adults with confirmed HIV infection, with samples collected serially over a mean of about 6 years (range 1-12). Of the approximately 30 participants with HIV, approximately ten were female. No cross-contamination during QIAcube processing was seen in test extractions of a monoclonal T-cell line run alongside about 33 polyclonal samples.

Sequencing of the TRB variable region was done with the immunoSEQ hsTCRB v3.0 assay at survey level resolution. The targeted TRB sequencing depth was roughly 40,000-55,000 T-cell genomes per sample. Pooled TRB libraries were sequenced on an Illumina MiSeq with a v3 150-cycle kit. The authors processed their data as follows. Analysis of repertoires was carried out in R inside a reproducible Nextflow workflow spanning QC, data transformation and analysis. LymphoSeq2, an R package for AIRR-Seq data exploration, was used to implement custom analyses. A handful of samples that produced fewer than 5000 total TRB sequences were removed, so 200 or so HIV repertoires were analyzed. Of the approximately 190 retained HIV repertoires, under 65 were collected before and more than 120 after ART initiation. Repertoires were downsampled to 5000 TRB nucleotide sequences, with summary statistics averaged over 100 downsampling iterations. The analysis kept only TRB sequences whose CDR3 regions were at least seven amino acids long. A Shannon entropy-derived clonality score and the Gini coefficient were used to measure diversity. In the repertoire networks, any two of the top 5000 CDR3 amino acid sequences were connected whenever the two sequences differed by an edit distance of one. For TRB CDR3 amino acid sequences, GLIPH2 was used to predict antigen specificity groups and MHC restriction. CDR3 amino acid sequences were matched against VDJdb and McPAS-TCR to flag known CMV, EBV, HIV or tissue antigen associations. Pre-ART, post-ART and control groups were compared with Wilcoxon signed-rank tests and Holm-Bonferroni correction. This immuneACCESS table, as held by TCRdb, lists in-frame sequences with V and J called but not all clones. Of the missing ones, under half trace to an unresolved V gene in checked studies; the others have no known cause. V and J calls and clone size are copied from that table; D and trimming were computed from the DNA. The sample has about 18,000 clones on record, less than 85% of them singletons. The biggest ten clones account for 5% to 7.5% of the sample.

To be included, a participant needed at least one PBMC sample from before ART initiation plus at least two post-ART samples. Every participant with HIV received treatment in the United States of America. Cryopreserved samples of about 1-10 million PBMC were thawed and washed before DNA extraction. At the time of the earliest PBMC sample, participants with HIV were aged between roughly 20 and 54 years. PBMC samples were contributed by each participant from 1-4 timepoints before ART initiation and 2-8 timepoints after ART initiation, with a median of 7 samples. Serial HIV viral load, CD4+ T-cell count, ART history and demographic data were obtained for every participant. Using a Qiagen kit on a QIAcube, genomic DNA was extracted from unsorted PBMC, with samples processed in batches of 12. Of note for this clone: Its binding antigen is unknown. The record has no base qualities; no much larger clone is one base away.

V lost 3 bases and J lost 7 bases, and the count of bases not matched to a germline gene is 6. The CDR3 measures 14 amino acids from cysteine to phenylalanine. Kept here is only the CDR3 DNA, which spans 42 bases and is read in frame from base 1. As encoded in the germline V gene, CDR1 is SGHRS while CDR2 is YFSETQ. On the study overall, not on this receptor specifically: A significant increase in TRB diversity was found to be associated with ART initiation, although TRB diversity was observed to remain significantly below that of transplant donor controls even after long-term ART. CDR3 length ranges in HIV repertoires were narrower than in controls, and network structure suggested an antigen-experienced repertoire with only a slight naive shift after ART. Since PBMC availability was limited, sequencing covered only the TCR beta chain, with no alpha chain pairing. Expanded TRB clones identified before ART initiation dominated the repertoire at all time points, although this dominance fluctuated and declined in many PLHIV after ART. Samples dated from about 2003 to 2018, and the ART regimens used may be less effective than current ones. No data were available on ART adherence, viral resistance or therapy changes, limiting inferences about post-ART repertoire changes. Because pre-ART samples had limited cell numbers, unsorted PBMC were profiled rather than sorted CD4+ and CD8+ T cells.

Specimen: unsorted PBMCs, collected at the start of antiretroviral therapy, before treatment. The receptor chain draws on TRBV5-1 and TRBJ2-2, with TRBD2 matching 7 junction bases. This TCR derives from a man younger than 35 with HIV. CDR3 protein: CASSSLGGIGELFF. The nucleotides are TGCGCCAGCAGCTCCCTGGGGGGGATCGGGGAGCTGTTTTTT.